The clone carrying this T cell receptor (beta chain) was seen just once. Other DNA sequences in this specimen translate into the identical CDR3. This sample is part of a study of blood T cell repertoires in COVID-19. Study overall: From the United States, Italy and Spain came samples of acute and convalescent COVID-19. PBMCs, B-cell-depleted T cells, or T cells provided the cDNA or gDNA that made up the material.

The CDR3 spans 15 residues. The V gene end was trimmed by 4 bases and the J gene end by 1 base; junction bases not matched to a gene: 2. The V gene's germline CDR1 is LNHDA and CDR2 SQIVND (reference sequence). In the original analysis: How many nucleated cells were present was estimated from reference gene primer amplification. The data were produced by immunoSEQ multiplex PCR, yet TCRdb's version contains in-frame clones alone and is incomplete. V and J calls and clone size are those listed in that table; D and trimming were worked out from the DNA. The table includes over 120,000 clones, 84% detected once.

The chain is built from TRBV19 and TRBJ2-1; 9 positions match TRBD2. The material sequenced was peripheral blood. The origin of this receptor is a human donor in a cohort sampled during active COVID-19. This CDR3 is CASSTTSGSYNEQFF. CDR3 DNA sequence: TGTGCCAGTAGTACTACTAGCGGGTCCTACAATGAGCAGTTCTTC. The entire variable domain, with the rest obtained from reference TRBV19 and TRBJ2-1, is as follows: DGGITQSPKYLFRKEGQNVTLSCEQNLNHDAMYWYRQDPGQGLRLIYYSQIVNDFQKGDIAEGYSVSREKKESFPLTVTSAQKNPTAFYLCASSTTSGSYNEQFFGPGTRLTVL.